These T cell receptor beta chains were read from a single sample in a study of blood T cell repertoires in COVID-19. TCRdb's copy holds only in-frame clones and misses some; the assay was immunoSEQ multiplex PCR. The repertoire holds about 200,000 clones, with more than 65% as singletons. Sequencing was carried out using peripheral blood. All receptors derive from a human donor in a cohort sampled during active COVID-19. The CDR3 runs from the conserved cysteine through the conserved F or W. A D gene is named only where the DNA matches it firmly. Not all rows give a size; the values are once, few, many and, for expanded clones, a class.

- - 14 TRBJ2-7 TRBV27 TGTGCCAGCAGGGACCATACAGGGCTATACGAGCAGTACTTC CASRDHTGLYEQYF
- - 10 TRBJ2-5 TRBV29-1 TGCAGCGCCTTACTAGAGACCCAGTACTTC CSALLETQYF
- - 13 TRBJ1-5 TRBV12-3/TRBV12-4 TGTGCCAGCAGGGTCGGGTTCCCTCAGCCCCAGCATTTT CASRVGFPQPQHF
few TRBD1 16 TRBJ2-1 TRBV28 TGTGCCAGCAGCCCTCACTCCGGGACAGGTTACAATGAGCAGTTCTTC CASSPHSGTGYNEQFF
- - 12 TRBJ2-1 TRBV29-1 TGCAGCGTTTTAGGGGTTCGCAATGAGCAGTTCTTC CSVLGVRNEQFF
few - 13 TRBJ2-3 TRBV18 TGTGCCAGCTCACCCTCGAGCACAGATACGCAGTATTTT CASSPSSTDTQYF
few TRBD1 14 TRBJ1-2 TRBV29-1 TGCAGCGTTGAAGACAGTGACAGGGTATCAGGCTACACCTTC CSVEDSDRVSGYTF
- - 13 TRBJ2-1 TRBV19 TGTGCCAGTAGTCCCCGGGATAACCGTGAGCAGTTCTTC CASSPRDNREQFF
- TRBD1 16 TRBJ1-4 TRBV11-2 TGTGCCAGCAGCTTAGCCGTGGCAGGGGGGCGAGAAAAACTGTTTTTT CASSLAVAGGREKLFF
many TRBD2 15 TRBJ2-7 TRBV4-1 TGCGCCAGCAGCCAAGAAGAGGGAGGGGCCTACGAGCAGTACTTC CASSQEEGGAYEQYF
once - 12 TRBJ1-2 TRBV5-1 TGCGCCAGCAGTTTGACAGGCTATGGCTACACCTTC CASSLTGYGYTF
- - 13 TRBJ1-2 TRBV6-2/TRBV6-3 TGTGCCAGCAGTTACCGCGGACTTGGTGGCTACACCTTC CASSYRGLGGYTF
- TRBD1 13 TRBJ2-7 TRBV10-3 TGTGCCACCACGGGACAGGGGGTCTACGAGCAGTACTTC CATTGQGVYEQYF
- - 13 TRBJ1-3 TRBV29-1 TGCAGCGTGAGAGGGCAGGGGGGAAACACCATATATTTT CSVRGQGGNTIYF
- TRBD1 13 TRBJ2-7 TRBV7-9 TGTGCCAGTACCCCTGAGACAGGGGTCGAGCAGTACTTC CASTPETGVEQYF
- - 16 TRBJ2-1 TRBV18 TGTGCCAGCTCACCGTTACCCAGGGGGGACTACAATGAGCAGTTCTTC CASSPLPRGDYNEQFF
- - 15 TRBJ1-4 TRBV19 TGTGCCAGTAGTATCGTTGCGACAACTAATGAAAAACTGTTTTTT CASSIVATTNEKLFF
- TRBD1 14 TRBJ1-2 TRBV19 TGTGCCAGTAGTCGCACAGGGGGTACCTATGGCTACACCTTC CASSRTGGTYGYTF
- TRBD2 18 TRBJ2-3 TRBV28 TGTGCCAGCAGTTCGTCTAGCGGGAGGGTAGGAGGCACAGATACGCAGTATTTT CASSSSSGRVGGTDTQYF
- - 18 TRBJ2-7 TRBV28 TGTGCCAGCAGTCCGAAGGGGAGGCAGGCCTTCCACCTCTACGAGCAGTACTTC CASSPKGRQAFHLYEQYF
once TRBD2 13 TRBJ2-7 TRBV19 TGTGCCAGTAGCATAGCGGGTTCGAAGGAGCAGTACTTC CASSIAGSKEQYF
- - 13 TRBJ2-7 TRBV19 TGTGCCACCGCAGGGGCCGCGTCCTACGAGCAGTACTTC CATAGAASYEQYF
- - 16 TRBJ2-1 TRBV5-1 TGCGCCAGCAGCTTGGCCGGGAACCCCTCCTACAATGAGCAGTTCTTC CASSLAGNPSYNEQFF
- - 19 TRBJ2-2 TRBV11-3 TGTGCCAGCAGCCCCGACCAAGGTTATGGCGGTCCGAACACCGGGGAGCTGTTTTTT CASSPDQGYGGPNTGELFF
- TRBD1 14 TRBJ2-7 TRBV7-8 TGTGCCAGCAGCCGAGGGACAGGAAACTACGAGCAGTACTTC CASSRGTGNYEQYF